These T cell receptor beta chains were read from a single sample in a study of shared clonotypes between healthy human individuals. Sequenced by immunoSEQ multiplex PCR; TCRdb stores in-frame clones only, minus some. The repertoire includes roughly 2 million clones, approximately 95% of them detected once, and approximately 0.13% sits in the top ten. The sequencing sample was made of naive CD4+ T cells sorted from blood. These receptor sequences come from a man between 18 and 29 years old in good health. Both conserved end residues are part of each CDR3. The order of the fields is J gene, clone size, D gene, V gene, CDR3 DNA, CDR3 protein. The D gene is left open where the match is weak. Only some rows state a clone size, as once, few, many or a class for expanded clones.

>TRBJ2-2|once|-|TRBV14
TGTGCCAGCAGCCAAGAAGGTTACAGGGAGCTGTTTTTT
CASSQEGYRELFF
>TRBJ1-3|-|-|TRBV4-2
TGTGCCAGCAGACGAGCGGGGGACTCTGGAAACACCATATATTTT
CASRRAGDSGNTIYF
>TRBJ1-3|-|-|TRBV5-1
TGCGCCAGCAGCTTGGCAGGAGCTGGAAACACCATATATTTT
CASSLAGAGNTIYF
>TRBJ1-1|-|TRBD1|TRBV19
TGTGCCGAACGAACATCTCAGCAGACAGGGCCCACTGAAGCTTTCTTT
CAERTSQQTGPTEAFF
>TRBJ1-1|few|TRBD1|TRBV30
TGTGCCTGGATTTCGGGACAGATGAACACTGAAGCTTTCTTT
CAWISGQMNTEAFF
>TRBJ2-4|-|TRBD2|TRBV5-1
TGCGCCAGCAGCTCCTCTGGCGGGAGCGGAAACATTCAGTACTTC
CASSSSGGSGNIQYF
>TRBJ2-3|-|-|TRBV28
TGTGCCAGCAGTTTATTAGAACTTAGACAGGGGAGGGCAGATACGCAGTATTTT
CASSLLELRQGRADTQYF
>TRBJ1-3|-|TRBD1|TRBV6-1
TGTGCCAGCAGTGATGGGACAGGGAGAAACACCATATATTTT
CASSDGTGRNTIYF
>TRBJ2-5|-|-|TRBV11-2
TGTGCCAGCAGCCTGTTCCCCCGGGCTGAGACCCAGTACTTC
CASSLFPRAETQYF
>TRBJ1-5|-|TRBD1|TRBV5-1
TGCGCCAGCAGACTGACAGGGGGCTATAATCAGCCCCAGCATTTT
CASRLTGGYNQPQHF
>TRBJ2-1|-|-|TRBV10-3
TGTGCCATCAGCGGGATCGATGAGCAGTTCTTC
CAISGIDEQFF
>TRBJ2-7|-|-|TRBV18
TGTGCCAGCTCACCACCGGGGGGGACAAGATCCTACGAGCAGTACTTC
CASSPPGGTRSYEQYF
>TRBJ1-3|-|-|TRBV19
TGTGCCAGTAATGCGGGGCTCTCTGGAAACACCATATATTTT
CASNAGLSGNTIYF
>TRBJ2-6|-|-|TRBV7-6
TGTGCCAGCAGTTTCGACCCGGGACGCCAATCTGGGGCCAACGTCCTGACTTTC
CASSFDPGRQSGANVLTF
>TRBJ2-2|-|-|TRBV7-9
TGTGCCAGCAGCTTAGCCGTCACCGGGGAGCTGTTTTTT
CASSLAVTGELFF
>TRBJ1-1|-|-|TRBV6-5
TGTGCCAGCAGTCGCGGGGAGAACACTGAAGCTTTCTTT
CASSRGENTEAFF
>TRBJ2-5|-|-|TRBV7-2
TGTGCCAGCAGCTTATGGGGCATGGGGGAGTTTGCCCAGTACTTC
CASSLWGMGEFAQYF
>TRBJ1-5|-|TRBD1|TRBV7-9
TGTGCCAGCAGCTCAGGACAGGGGTCCGGCAATCAGCCCCAGCATTTT
CASSSGQGSGNQPQHF
>TRBJ2-5|-|-|TRBV4-1
TGCGCCAGCAGCCAAGCCCCTGGTGGGACCCCTCAAGAGACCCAGTACTTC
CASSQAPGGTPQETQYF
>TRBJ1-2|once|-|TRBV19
TGTGCCAGTAGTATGAAGGAGCGTGGCTACACCTTC
CASSMKERGYTF
>TRBJ2-3|-|-|TRBV7-6
TGTGCCAGCAGCCTAGGGGTACACCAGGGCCCAGATACGCAGTATTTT
CASSLGVHQGPDTQYF
>TRBJ2-2|-|-|TRBV6-1
TGTGCCAGCAGTGTGTACGGGGGGAACACCGGGGAGCTGTTTTTT
CASSVYGGNTGELFF
>TRBJ2-7|-|TRBD2|TRBV19
TGTGCCAGTAGTAGGGGACTAGCGGGAGCCGGTTACGAGCAGTACTTC
CASSRGLAGAGYEQYF